The 28 T cell receptor beta chains in this list originate from one sample, sequenced in a study of OX40 agonist ivuxolimab in advanced cancers. Repertoires were generated with immunoSEQ multiplex PCR, while TCRdb's copy carries only in-frame clones and drops some. The table shows more than 60,000 clones, with 94% occurring only once. Sequences were derived from CD4+ or CD8+ T cells sorted from blood, sampled in a trial of the OX40 agonist ivuxolimab. The receptor set was obtained from an adult with an advanced solid tumor such as melanoma, head and neck, liver or kidney cancer.

The V gene is TRBV7-8, the J gene TRBJ1-4; D is uncertain. The CDR3 spans 16 residues. The germline V and J ends were trimmed by 5 bases and 0 bases, with 13 bases remaining between them. The germline gives CDR1 SGHVS, CDR2 FQNEAQ. The CDR3 bases are TGTGCCAGCAGCCCTTCCCAAGGAGCAACTAATGAAAAACTGTTTTTT. This codes for CASSPSQGATNEKLFF.

This rearrangement joins TRBV7-3 to TRBJ2-5; D uncertain. CDR3 length: 15 residues. The germline CDR1 and CDR2 sequences are SGHTA and FQGTGA. The V end was cut by 5 bases, the J end by 5 bases, with 18 bases between. As DNA, the CDR3 is TGTGCCAGCAGCCTCCTGGGCGGTGTGGCGGAGACCCAGTACTTC. Its translation: CASSLLGGVAETQYF.

The chain employs TRBV5-1 and TRBJ2-5; D possibly corresponds to TRBD1 (6 bases). The CDR3 spans 15 residues. V was shortened by 3 bases and J by 6 bases, with 18 bases between the two germline ends. Germline values: CDR1 SGHRS, CDR2 YFSETQ. The CDR3 nucleotides read TGCGCCAGCAGCTCCGGGACACTGGAGGCGAAGACCCAGTACTTC. It codes for CASSSGTLEAKTQYF.

CDR3 residues: CSVRWTTGELFF. CDR3 sequence (DNA): TGCAGCGTCCGATGGACGACCGGGGAGCTGTTTTTT. This chain joins TRBV29-1 and TRBJ2-2; D gene unclear. From germline, CDR1 is SQVTM and CDR2 ANQGSEA. Trimming took off 6 bases at V and 5 bases at J, with 10 bases between the two ends. The CDR3 has 12 amino acids.

The V and J genes are TRBV28 and TRBJ2-5, with 10 bases identical to TRBD2. The CDR3 spans 16 residues. CDR1 is MDHEN and CDR2 is SYDVKM in the germline V gene. The junction had 5 bases not matched to a gene; V was cut back by 3 bases and J by 1 base. CDR3 DNA sequence: TGTGCCAGCAGTTTTAGCGGGAGGACCTCCCAAGAGACCCAGTACTTC. Protein product: CASSFSGRTSQETQYF.

The rearrangement links TRBV28 to TRBJ1-4; D not certain. CDR1 and CDR2 (germline): MDHEN, SYDVKM. The ends were cut back, 6 bases at V and 0 bases at J, with 14 bases in the middle. The CDR3 has 16 residues. CDR3 bases: TGTGCCAGCAGCACACCGACGGTATCAACTAATGAAAAACTGTTTTTT. Translated, it gives CASSTPTVSTNEKLFF.

V is TRBV4-1 and J is TRBJ2-1, with TRBD2 matching 7 bases. This CDR3 has 14 residues. J was trimmed by 5 bases and V by 4 bases; bases with no gene match: 5. CDR1 is MGHRA and CDR2 is YSYEKL in the germline V gene. CDR3 in DNA: TGCGCCAGCAGCCTGGGGACTATGGACAATGAGCAGTTCTTC. Translation: CASSLGTMDNEQFF.

This clone was recorded only once. The chain has TRBV18 and TRBJ1-3; perhaps TRBD1 as D (6 bases). There are 13 residues in the CDR3. Germline lookup yields CDR1 KGHSH and CDR2 LQKENI. V shed 5 bases and J shed 3 bases, with 8 bases lying between them. CDR3 region: CASSSGHGNTIYF. CDR3 coding DNA: TGTGCCAGCTCATCGGGACATGGAAACACCATATATTTT.

The rearrangement joins TRBV27 to TRBJ2-1; 11 bases are a match to TRBD2. Germline V gives CDR1 MNHEY, CDR2 SMNVEV (reference sequence). Unmatched junction bases numbered 8, after V lost 5 bases and J lost 5 bases. CDR3 size: 16 residues. CDR3 sequence (DNA): TGTGCCAGCAGTCCGCTAGCGGGGGGCCTACACAATGAGCAGTTCTTC. This codes for CASSPLAGGLHNEQFF.

The chain links TRBV28 to TRBJ2-7; unclear D gene. Trimming pared 2 bases from V and 2 bases from J, leaving 13 bases between. Germline V CDR1 and CDR2: MDHEN, SYDVKM. This CDR3 region has 15 residues. In DNA form, the CDR3 reads TGTGCCAGCAGTTTAGCGATCGGGTCCCCCTACGAGCAGTACTTC. Translation: CASSLAIGSPYEQYF.

The J gene is TRBJ1-2, the V gene TRBV5-1; possible D gene TRBD1, 5 bases. The CDR3 is 14 residues long. With 4 bases removed from V and 4 bases from J, the gap between germline ends came to 14 bases. The germline V gene has CDR1 SGHRS and CDR2 YFSETQ. CDR3 sequence: CASSPGGTVYGYTF. Here the CDR3 DNA reads TGCGCCAGCAGCCCCGGTGGGACGGTCTATGGCTACACCTTC.

This chain uses TRBV29-1 with TRBJ2-3, with D perhaps matching TRBD1 (6 bases). The V end was cut by 4 bases, the J end by 4 bases, with 9 bases between. Germline loops: CDR1 SQVTM, CDR2 ANQGSEA. The CDR3 spans 12 residues. The DNA for the CDR3 is TGCAGCGTTGGCACAGGGCCAGATACGCAGTATTTT. Translation gives CSVGTGPDTQYF.

The chain combines TRBV27 with TRBJ2-7; D is undetermined. Trimming cost V 5 bases and J 2 bases, with 7 bases left between them. The CDR3 has 12 amino acids. Germline V gene sequence: CDR1 MNHEY, CDR2 SMNVEV (reference sequence). The CDR3 DNA reads TGTGCCAGCAGTCAGAATGCCTACGAGCAGTACTTC. This translates into CASSQNAYEQYF.

The V gene is TRBV25-1, the J gene TRBJ2-7; D is possibly TRBD2 (6 bases). Per the germline V gene, CDR1 is MGHDK and CDR2 is SYGVNS. The V end lost 4 bases, the J end lost 6 bases, and 13 bases lay between the germline ends. The CDR3 runs to 13 residues. The CDR3 DNA reads as TGTGCCAGCAGTGGGGTCGGAGGGATCGAGCAGTACTTC. Its translation is CASSGVGGIEQYF.

The chain couples TRBV7-2 to TRBJ2-2, with TRBD2 matching 10 bases. The V gene end was trimmed by 1 base and the J gene end by 4 bases; junction bases not matched to a gene: 3. The germline CDR1 and CDR2 sequences are SGHTA and FQGNSA. This CDR3 contains 16 residues. This chain's CDR3 is CASSLGLAGVTGELFF. The CDR3 nucleotides read TGTGCCAGCAGCTTAGGACTAGCGGGTGTCACCGGGGAGCTGTTTTTT.

The V call is TRBV19, the J call TRBJ2-7, with D unclear. Germline assignment: CDR1 LNHDA and CDR2 SQIVND (reference sequence). V lost 1 base and J 1 base, leaving 5 bases between the germline ends. This CDR3 is 13 amino acids long. The CDR3, as DNA: TGTGCCAGTAGTATAGGGTGGTCCTACGAGCAGTACTTC. It yields the protein CASSIGWSYEQYF.

The chain recombines TRBV4-1 with TRBJ2-7; no firm D call. CDR3 length: 13 residues. Germline-derived CDR1 and CDR2 are MGHRA and YSYEKL. V lost 1 base and J lost 0, with 4 bases in between. The CDR3: CASSQGPSYEQYF. The CDR3, as DNA: TGCGCCAGCAGCCAAGGTCCCTCCTACGAGCAGTACTTC.

The chain links TRBV7-8 to TRBJ1-1; no reliable D call. Germline-derived CDR1 and CDR2 are SGHVS and FQNEAQ. The CDR3 is made up of 16 amino acids. The V end lost 7 bases, the J end lost 1 base, and 19 bases lay between the germline ends. The CDR3 loop is CASTLQRLTANTEAFF. CDR3 coding DNA: TGTGCCAGCACCCTTCAGAGATTGACGGCGAACACTGAAGCTTTCTTT.

This chain joins TRBV5-6 and TRBJ2-3; TRBD1 is a possible D gene (6 bases). V lost 4 bases and J lost 0, with 15 bases in between. Germline V gives CDR1 SGHDT, CDR2 YYEEEE. This CDR3 region has 16 residues. DNA of the CDR3: TGTGCCAGCAGCGTCAGGACAGACTATAGCACAGATACGCAGTATTTT. Protein: CASSVRTDYSTDTQYF.

This chain joins TRBV10-2 and TRBJ2-2, with 9 bases identical to TRBD2. Trimming cost V 7 bases and J 4 bases; bases outside gene matches: 7. Per germline, CDR1 WSHSY and CDR2 SAAADI. CDR3 size: 15 residues. In nucleotides, the CDR3 is TGCGCCAGCACGCGGGAGGGCCGGAGCACCGGGGAGCTGTTTTTT. This encodes CASTREGRSTGELFF.

The chain carries TRBV9 and TRBJ2-1; 8 bases fit TRBD2. The V segment lost 4 bases and the J segment 1 base; nucleotides outside the gene matches: 7. Per the germline V gene, CDR1 is SGDLS and CDR2 is YYNGEE. This CDR3 is built from 16 residues. The CDR3 sequence: CASSSSGSGSYNEQFF. The CDR3 DNA is TGTGCCAGCAGCTCAAGCGGGAGTGGGTCCTACAATGAGCAGTTCTTC.

As for this clone: The same CDR3 arises from other DNA sequences in this sample as well. The CDR3 sequence is CASSLSAINYGYTF. The CDR3 bases are TGTGCCAGCAGTTTGTCAGCTATTAACTATGGCTACACCTTC. The rearrangement joins TRBV27 to TRBJ1-2; unclear D gene. V lost 3 bases, J lost 1 base, and 9 bases lay in between. Germline CDR1 reads MNHEY; CDR2 reads SMNVEV (reference sequence). The CDR3 runs to 14 residues.

CDR3 sequence: CASSFRDPGDEQYF. The CDR3, as DNA: TGCGCCAGCAGCTTCCGGGACCCCGGAGACGAGCAGTACTTC. This chain joins TRBV5-1 and TRBJ2-7; either TRBD1 or TRBD2 may fit D (5 bases each). The CDR3 consists of 14 residues. V was shortened by 2 bases and J by 5 bases, with 14 bases between the two germline ends. Germline assignment: CDR1 SGHRS and CDR2 YFSETQ.

The chain employs TRBV9 and TRBJ2-7; D is possibly TRBD1 (6 bases). Germline values: CDR1 SGDLS, CDR2 YYNGEE. The V and J ends lost 4 bases and 3 bases respectively, with 17 bases between them. CDR3 length equals 15 residues. In DNA, the CDR3 is TGTGCCAGCAGCCCCACGCAGGACAGACGCTACGAGCAGTACTTC. Amino acid sequence: CASSPTQDRRYEQYF.

The chain carries TRBV10-3 and TRBJ2-1; tentatively, D is TRBD2 (7 bases). Trimming removed 9 bases at V and 4 bases at J, with 16 bases between. This CDR3 is 14 amino acids long. Germline CDR1 ENHRY, CDR2 SYGVKD. CDR3: CAMSGEGGYNEQFF. The CDR3 bases are TGTGCCATGTCGGGGGAGGGGGGATACAATGAGCAGTTCTTC.

The V and J genes are TRBV9 and TRBJ1-6, with 7 bases that match TRBD1. The CDR3 loop spans 14 amino acids. J gave up 6 bases and V 3 bases, and 3 bases lay outside the gene matches. Germline V CDR1 and CDR2: SGDLS, YYNGEE. CDR3 in amino acids: CASSGRDSNSPLHF. The CDR3 nucleotides read TGTGCCAGCAGCGGGAGGGACAGTAATTCACCCCTCCACTTT. Full variable domain (missing parts from reference TRBV9 and TRBJ1-6): DSGVTQTPKHLITATGQRVTLRCSPRSGDLSVYWYQQSLDQGLQFLIQYYNGEERAKGNILERFSAQQFPDLHSELNLSSLELGDSALYFCASSGRDSNSPLHFGNGTRLTVT.

A few counts support this clone. This sequence joins TRBV9 and TRBJ1-5; unclear D gene. Germline CDR1 and CDR2: SGDLS and YYNGEE. Trimming stripped 3 bases from V and 3 bases from J, with 10 bases between. The CDR3 covers 14 residues. The CDR3 DNA reads as TGTGCCAGCAGCGCGGGCCATCTCAATCAGCCCCAGCATTTT. Translating it yields CASSAGHLNQPQHF.

The chain recombines TRBV4-1 with TRBJ2-5, with D perhaps matching TRBD2 (6 bases). The length of the CDR3 is 17 residues. The V and J ends lost 0 bases and 5 bases respectively, with 19 bases between them. Germline assignment: CDR1 MGHRA and CDR2 YSYEKL. CDR3: CASSQDNGGLIEETQYF. The CDR3 coding sequence is TGCGCCAGCAGCCAAGATAATGGGGGACTGATCGAGGAGACCCAGTACTTC.